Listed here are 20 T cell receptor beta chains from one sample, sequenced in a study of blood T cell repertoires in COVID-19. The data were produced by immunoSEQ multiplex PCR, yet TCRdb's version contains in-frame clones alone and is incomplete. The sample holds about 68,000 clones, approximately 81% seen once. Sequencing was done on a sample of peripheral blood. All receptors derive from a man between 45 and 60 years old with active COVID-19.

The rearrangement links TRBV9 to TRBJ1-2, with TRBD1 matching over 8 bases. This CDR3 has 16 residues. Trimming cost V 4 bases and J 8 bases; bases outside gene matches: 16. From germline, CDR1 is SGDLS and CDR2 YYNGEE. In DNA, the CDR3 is TGTGCCAGCAGCCCGACGGGCGGCAGGGGGCTTGAGGGCTACACCTTC. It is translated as CASSPTGGRGLEGYTF.

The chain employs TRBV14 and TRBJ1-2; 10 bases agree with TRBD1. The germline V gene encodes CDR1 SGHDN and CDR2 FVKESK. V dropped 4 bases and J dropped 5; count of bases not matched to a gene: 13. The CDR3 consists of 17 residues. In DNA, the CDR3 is TGTGCCAGCAGCCCCAAATCCCGGGACAGGGGCCGGTATGGCTACACCTTC. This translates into CASSPKSRDRGRYGYTF.

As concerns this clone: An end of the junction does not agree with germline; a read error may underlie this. For the CDR3, the DNA is TGTGCCAGCGGTTTGTGGCAGGGCATGGAGCAGTACTTC. Amino acid sequence: CASGLWQGMEQYF. The chain links TRBV12-3 or TRBV12-4 to TRBJ2-7, with a weak D call TRBD1 (5 bases). This CDR3 spans 13 amino acids.

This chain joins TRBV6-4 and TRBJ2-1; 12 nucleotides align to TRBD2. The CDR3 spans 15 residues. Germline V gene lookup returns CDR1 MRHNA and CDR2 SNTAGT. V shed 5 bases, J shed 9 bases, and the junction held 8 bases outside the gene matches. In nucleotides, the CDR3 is TGTGCCAGCAGTCAGCTAGCGGGAGGGCGTGGTGAGCAGTTCTTC. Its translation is CASSQLAGGRGEQFF.

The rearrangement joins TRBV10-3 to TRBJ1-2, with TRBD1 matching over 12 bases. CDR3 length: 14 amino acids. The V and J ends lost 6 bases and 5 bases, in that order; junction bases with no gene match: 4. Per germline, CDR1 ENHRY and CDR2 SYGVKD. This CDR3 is CAIRGQGAKYGYTF. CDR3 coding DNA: TGTGCCATCAGGGGACAGGGGGCAAAGTATGGCTACACCTTC.

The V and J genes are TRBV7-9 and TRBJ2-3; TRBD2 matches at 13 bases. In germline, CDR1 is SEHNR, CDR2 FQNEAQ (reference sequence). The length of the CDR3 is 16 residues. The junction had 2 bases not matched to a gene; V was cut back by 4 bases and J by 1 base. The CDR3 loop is CASSSGLAGRTDTQYF. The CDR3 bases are TGTGCCAGCAGCTCGGGACTAGCGGGACGCACAGATACGCAGTATTTT.

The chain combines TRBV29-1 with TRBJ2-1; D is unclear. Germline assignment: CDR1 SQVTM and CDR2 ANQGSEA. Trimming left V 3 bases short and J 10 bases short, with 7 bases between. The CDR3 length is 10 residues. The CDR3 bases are TGCAGCGTTGAGTCCGTGGAGCAGTTCTTC. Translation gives CSVESVEQFF.

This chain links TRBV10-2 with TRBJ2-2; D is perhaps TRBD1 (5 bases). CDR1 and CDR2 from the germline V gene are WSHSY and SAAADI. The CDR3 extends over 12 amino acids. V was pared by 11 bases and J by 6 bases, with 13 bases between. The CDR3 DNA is TGCGCCGGAGCCCAGGGCGCCGGGGAGCTGTTTTTT. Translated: CAGAQGAGELFF.

CDR3 bases: TGTGCCAGCAGCTTATCTAGCGGGAAGGGCGAGCAGTACTTC. As protein: CASSLSSGKGEQYF. The rearrangement joins TRBV7-2 to TRBJ2-7; 9 bases match TRBD2. Germline CDR1 SGHTA, CDR2 FQGNSA. V lost 2 bases and J lost 6; bases outside the gene matches: 5. CDR3 size: 14 residues.

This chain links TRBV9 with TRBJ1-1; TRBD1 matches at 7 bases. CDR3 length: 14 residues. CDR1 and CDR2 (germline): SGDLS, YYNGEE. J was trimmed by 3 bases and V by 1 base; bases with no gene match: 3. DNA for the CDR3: TGTGCCAGCAGCGTATCGACAGGGCACACTGAAGCTTTCTTT. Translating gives CASSVSTGHTEAFF.

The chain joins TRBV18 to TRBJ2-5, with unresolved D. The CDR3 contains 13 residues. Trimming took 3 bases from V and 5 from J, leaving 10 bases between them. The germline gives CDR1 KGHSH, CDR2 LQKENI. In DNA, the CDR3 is TGTGCCAGCTCACCCCCCGGTGTGGAGACCCAGTACTTC. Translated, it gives CASSPPGVETQYF.

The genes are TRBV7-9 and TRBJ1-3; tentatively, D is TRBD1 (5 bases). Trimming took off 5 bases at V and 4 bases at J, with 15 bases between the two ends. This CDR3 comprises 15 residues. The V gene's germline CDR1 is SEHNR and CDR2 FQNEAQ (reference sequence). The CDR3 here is CASSIDSSPGNTIYF. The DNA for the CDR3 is TGTGCCAGCAGCATCGACAGTTCGCCAGGAAACACCATATATTTT.

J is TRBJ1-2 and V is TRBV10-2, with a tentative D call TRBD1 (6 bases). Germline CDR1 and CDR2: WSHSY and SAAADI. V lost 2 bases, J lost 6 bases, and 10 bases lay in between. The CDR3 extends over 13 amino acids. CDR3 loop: CASSETGYDGYTF. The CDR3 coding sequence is TGCGCCAGCAGTGAGACAGGGTACGATGGCTACACCTTC.

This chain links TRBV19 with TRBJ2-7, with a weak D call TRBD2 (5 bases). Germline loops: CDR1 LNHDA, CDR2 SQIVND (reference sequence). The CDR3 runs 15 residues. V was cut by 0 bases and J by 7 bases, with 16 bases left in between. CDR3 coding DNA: TGTGCCAGTAGTATAGACCTTACTAGTTTGGGTGAGCAGTACTTC. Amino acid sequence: CASSIDLTSLGEQYF. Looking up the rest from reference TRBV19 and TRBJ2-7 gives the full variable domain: DGGITQSPKYLFRKEGQNVTLSCEQNLNHDAMYWYRQDPGQGLRLIYYSQIVNDFQKGDIAEGYSVSREKKESFPLTVTSAQKNPTAFYLCASSIDLTSLGEQYFGPGTRLTVT.

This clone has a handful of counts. Here the CDR3 reads CASSVREGLAGTDTQYF. The CDR3 DNA reads TGTGCCAGCAGCGTACGAGAGGGACTAGCGGGCACAGATACGCAGTATTTT. This sequence joins TRBV14 and TRBJ2-3; 11 bases map to TRBD2. Germline CDR1 and CDR2: SGHDN and FVKESK. V lost 5 bases to trimming and J lost 1 base; unmatched junction nucleotides: 8. The CDR3 is 17 amino acids.

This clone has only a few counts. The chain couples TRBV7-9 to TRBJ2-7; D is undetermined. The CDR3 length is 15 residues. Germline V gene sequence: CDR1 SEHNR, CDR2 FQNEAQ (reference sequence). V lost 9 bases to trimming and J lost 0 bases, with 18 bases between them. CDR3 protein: CASSSGGQSSYEQYF. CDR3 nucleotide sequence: TGTGCCAGTAGTTCTGGCGGTCAGAGCTCCTACGAGCAGTACTTC.

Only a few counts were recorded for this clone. The CDR3 loop is CASSGPRGTEAFF. CDR3 coding DNA: TGTGCCAGCTCCGGGCCTAGGGGCACTGAAGCTTTCTTT. The chain couples TRBV18 to TRBJ1-1, with D possibly TRBD1 on 5 matching bases. The CDR3 length is 13 residues. Trimming pared 6 bases from V and 4 bases from J, leaving 12 bases between. Germline V gene lookup returns CDR1 KGHSH and CDR2 LQKENI.

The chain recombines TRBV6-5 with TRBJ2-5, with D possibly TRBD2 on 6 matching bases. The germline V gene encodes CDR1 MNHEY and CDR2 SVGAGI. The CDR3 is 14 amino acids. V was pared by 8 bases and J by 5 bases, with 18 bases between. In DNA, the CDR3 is TGTGCCAGCTCACCACTCGGGAGTACGGAGACCCAGTACTTC. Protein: CASSPLGSTETQYF.

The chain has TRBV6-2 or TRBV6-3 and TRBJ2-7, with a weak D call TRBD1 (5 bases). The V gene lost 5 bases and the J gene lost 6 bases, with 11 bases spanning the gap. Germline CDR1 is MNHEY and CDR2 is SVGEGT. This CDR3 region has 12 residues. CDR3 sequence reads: CASSTRVVEQYF. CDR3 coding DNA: TGTGCCAGCAGTACCAGGGTTGTCGAGCAGTACTTC.

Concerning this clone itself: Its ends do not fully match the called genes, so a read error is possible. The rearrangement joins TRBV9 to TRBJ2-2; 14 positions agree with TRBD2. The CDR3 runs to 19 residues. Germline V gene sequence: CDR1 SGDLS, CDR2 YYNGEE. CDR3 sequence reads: CASSAVGLAGDFNIGELFF. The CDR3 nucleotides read TGTGCCAGCAGCGCGGTGGGACTAGCGGGAGATTTCAACATCGGGGAGCTGTTTTTT.